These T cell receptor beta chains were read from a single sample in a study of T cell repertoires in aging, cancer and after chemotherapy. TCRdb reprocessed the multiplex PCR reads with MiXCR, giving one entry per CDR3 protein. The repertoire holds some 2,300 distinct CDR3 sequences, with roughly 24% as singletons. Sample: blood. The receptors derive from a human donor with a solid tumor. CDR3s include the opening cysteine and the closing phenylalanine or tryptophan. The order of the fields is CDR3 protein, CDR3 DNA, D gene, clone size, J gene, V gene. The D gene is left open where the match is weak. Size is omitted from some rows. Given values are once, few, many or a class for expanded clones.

cdr3_aa: CASSPPGRSDYEQYF
cdr3_nt: TGTGCCAGCTCACCACCCGGACGGTCGGACTACGAGCAGTACTTC
d_call: -
clone_size: few
j_call: TRBJ2-7
v_call: TRBV18

cdr3_aa: CASSPGTGDPVPGFGAFF
cdr3_nt: TGTGCCAGCAGCCCCGGGACCGGCGACCCTGTTCCCGGGTTCGGAGCTTTCTTT
d_call: -
clone_size: few
j_call: TRBJ1-1
v_call: TRBV5-4

cdr3_aa: CAISGRPGALSYEQYF
cdr3_nt: TGTGCCATCAGTGGTCGGCCGGGGGCCCTCTCCTACGAGCAGTACTTC
d_call: -
clone_size: few
j_call: TRBJ2-7
v_call: TRBV10-3

cdr3_aa: CASSPFQGEHEQYF
cdr3_nt: TGTGCCAGCTCACCATTCCAGGGGGAACACGAGCAGTACTTC
d_call: TRBD1
clone_size: few
j_call: TRBJ2-7
v_call: TRBV18

cdr3_aa: CASNGRRNTGELFF
cdr3_nt: TGTGCCAGTAACGGGAGGCGGAACACCGGGGAGCTGTTTTTT
d_call: TRBD2
clone_size: few
j_call: TRBJ2-2
v_call: TRBV19

cdr3_aa: CASSLRPVSGNTIYF
cdr3_nt: TGTGCCAGCAGCTTACGGCCCGTCTCTGGAAACACCATATATTTT
d_call: -
clone_size: large
j_call: TRBJ1-3
v_call: TRBV7-6

cdr3_aa: CASSLGTDTSTQYF
cdr3_nt: TGTGCCAGCAGCTTAGGGACAGACACTTCTACTCAGTACTTC
d_call: -
clone_size: -
j_call: TRBJ2-5
v_call: TRBV7-9

cdr3_aa: CSAPLDEFGNAIYF
cdr3_nt: TGCAGTGCTCCCCTGGACGAATTTGGAAACGCCATATATTTT
d_call: -
clone_size: -
j_call: TRBJ1-3
v_call: TRBV20-1

cdr3_aa: CASSPPQGGSQETQYF
cdr3_nt: TGTGCCAGCTCACCACCCCAGGGCGGTTCCCAAGAGACCCAGTACTTC
d_call: -
clone_size: once
j_call: TRBJ2-5
v_call: TRBV18

cdr3_aa: CASSLGLAGGIYEQYF
cdr3_nt: TGCGCCAGCAGCTTGGGACTAGCGGGGGGGATCTACGAGCAGTACTTC
d_call: TRBD2
clone_size: -
j_call: TRBJ2-7
v_call: TRBV5-1

cdr3_aa: CASRREGPNEQFF
cdr3_nt: TGTGCCAGCCGCCGGGAGGGACCCAATGAGCAGTTCTTC
d_call: TRBD2
clone_size: -
j_call: TRBJ2-1
v_call: TRBV12-3/TRBV12-4

cdr3_aa: CASSVAMQGGETQYF
cdr3_nt: TGTGCCAGCAGCGTAGCTATGCAGGGCGGAGAGACCCAGTACTTC
d_call: -
clone_size: -
j_call: TRBJ2-5
v_call: TRBV9

cdr3_aa: CSTLAGPHQETQYF
cdr3_nt: TGCAGCACCCTGGCAGGGCCCCATCAAGAGACCCAGTACTTC
d_call: -
clone_size: large
j_call: TRBJ2-5
v_call: TRBV29-1

cdr3_aa: CASSYEGSYEQYF
cdr3_nt: TGTGCCAGCAGTTACGAAGGCTCCTACGAGCAGTACTTC
d_call: -
clone_size: -
j_call: TRBJ2-7
v_call: TRBV6-5

cdr3_aa: CATSDVGPQYF
cdr3_nt: TGTGCCACCAGTGATGTCGGACCCCAGTACTTC
d_call: -
clone_size: few
j_call: TRBJ2-5
v_call: TRBV24-1

cdr3_aa: CASSQDLAGSGADTQYF
cdr3_nt: TGCGCCAGCAGCCAAGATTTAGCGGGGTCAGGCGCAGATACGCAGTATTTT
d_call: TRBD2
clone_size: -
j_call: TRBJ2-3
v_call: TRBV4-3